This T cell receptor (beta chain) originates from a study of CD8+ T cells in alopecia areata. Regarding the study as a whole: Tofacitinib significantly brought down scalp clonality and expanded CD8+ clones among top 100. Many of the expanded lesional clones endured in scalp and blood while on tofacitinib. Scalp lesions, especially in alopecia totalis/universalis, had higher clonality than normal scalp.

The trim removed 2 bases at V and 1 base at J, leaving 10 bases unmatched. This CDR3 comprises 18 residues. Germline V gene sequence: CDR1 LGHNA, CDR2 YSLEER. Treatment in this sample: oral pan-JAK inhibitor, 5-10 mg twice daily. In each case, RNA was isolated and then reverse transcribed into cDNA as the sequencing template. Sequenced by immunoSEQ multiplex PCR; TCRdb stores in-frame clones only, minus some. The table has approximately 180,000 clones, 53% seen once. Note on this clone: As yet, its antigen is unknown.

The origin of this receptor is a human donor with alopecia areata. V usage is TRBV4-3 and J usage is TRBJ2-4; 8 bases agree with TRBD2. The source was CD8+ T cells sorted from blood, collected at week 24, from a patient treated with tofacitinib. The CDR3 spells CASSQIGTGGLAKNIQYF. The DNA for the CDR3 is TGCGCCAGCAGCCAAATAGGAACGGGGGGGCTGGCCAAAAACATTCAGTACTTC.